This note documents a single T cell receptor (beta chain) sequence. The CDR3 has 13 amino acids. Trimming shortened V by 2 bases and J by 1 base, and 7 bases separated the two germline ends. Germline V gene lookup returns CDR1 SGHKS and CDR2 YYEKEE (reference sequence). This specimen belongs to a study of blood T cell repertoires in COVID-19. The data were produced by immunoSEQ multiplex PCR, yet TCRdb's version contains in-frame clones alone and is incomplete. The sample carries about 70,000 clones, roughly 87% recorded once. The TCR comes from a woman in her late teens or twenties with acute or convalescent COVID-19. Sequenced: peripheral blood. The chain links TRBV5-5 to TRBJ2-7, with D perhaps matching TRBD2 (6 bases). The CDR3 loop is CASSFRGSYEQYF. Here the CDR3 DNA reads TGTGCCAGCAGCTTTCGGGGGTCCTACGAGCAGTACTTC.